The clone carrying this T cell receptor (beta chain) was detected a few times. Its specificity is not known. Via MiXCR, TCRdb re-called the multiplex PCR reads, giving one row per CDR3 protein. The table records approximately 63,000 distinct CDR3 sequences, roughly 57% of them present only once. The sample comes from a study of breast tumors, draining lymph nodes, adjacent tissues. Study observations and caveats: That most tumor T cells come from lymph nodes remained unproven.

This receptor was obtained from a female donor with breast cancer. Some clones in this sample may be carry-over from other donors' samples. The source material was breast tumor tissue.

The CDR3 spells CASSLYQETQYF. CDR3 in DNA: TGTGCCAGCAGCTTGTACCAAGAGACCCAGTACTTC. The chain recombines TRBV7-6 with TRBJ2-5; unclear D gene. The V end lost 3 bases, the J end lost 0 bases, and 2 bases lay between the germline ends. CDR3 length: 12 residues. CDR1 is SGHVS and CDR2 is FNYEAQ in the germline V gene.